Reported below is one TCR beta chain. The antigen is not known. The sample belongs to a study of cytomegalovirus exposure and HLA in healthy donors. Germline CDR1 SGHNT, CDR2 YENEEA. Trimming stripped 1 base from V and 2 bases from J, with 8 bases between. CDR3 length equals 14 residues. It was with 60 Vbeta and 13 Jbeta primers that the PCR ran. Some clones are missing from TCRdb's copy, which holds only in-frame ones; the method was immunoSEQ multiplex PCR. This specimen shows about 160,000 clones; the ten leading clones hold about 2.2%. General observations from the study: The investigators catalogued 164 TCR beta chains as cytomegalovirus-associated.

The chain couples TRBV11-3 to TRBJ1-2, with D perhaps TRBD1 (5 bases). Sequenced material: PBMCs. The receptor was isolated from a man aged 25-45 years in good health and CMV-seronegative. The DNA for the CDR3 is TGTGCCAGCAGCTTAGGTCGGGGGAACTATGGCTACACCTTC. Translating gives CASSLGRGNYGYTF.